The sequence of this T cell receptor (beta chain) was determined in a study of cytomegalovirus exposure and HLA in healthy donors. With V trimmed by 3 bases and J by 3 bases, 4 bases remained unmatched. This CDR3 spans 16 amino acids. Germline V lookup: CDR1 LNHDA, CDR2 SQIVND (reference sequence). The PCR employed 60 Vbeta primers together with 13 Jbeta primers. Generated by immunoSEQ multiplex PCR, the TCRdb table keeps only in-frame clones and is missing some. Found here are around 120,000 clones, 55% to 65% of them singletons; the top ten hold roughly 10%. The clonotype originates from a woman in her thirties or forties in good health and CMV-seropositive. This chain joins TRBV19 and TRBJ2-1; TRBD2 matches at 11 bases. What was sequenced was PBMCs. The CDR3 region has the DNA TGTGCCAGTAGTATGGGGGGACTAGCGGTCTACAATGAGCAGTTCTTC. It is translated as CASSMGGLAVYNEQFF.